Presented here are 7 T cell receptor beta chains from one specimen sequenced in a study of lung T cells in sarcoidosis with Löfgren's syndrome. TCRdb reanalysed the reads using MiXCR and keeps one entry per CDR3 protein. The table records about 2,200 distinct CDR3 sequences, about 22% of them present only once. Sequencing was done on a sample of CD4+ T cells from bronchoalveolar lavage. The receptor source for this set is a human donor with sarcoidosis (Löfgren's syndrome or another form), or a control subject (not recorded which).

This clonotype qualifies as medium-sized. At one boundary the junction diverges from the germline segment, which might be a read error. The chain is built from TRBV7-8 and TRBJ2-1; 11 bases are shared with TRBD2. The CDR3 is 15 amino acids. CDR1 and CDR2 from the germline V gene are SGHVS and FQNEAQ. The CDR3 bases are TGTGCCAGCAGCATAGCGGGAGGGCGATACAATGAGCAGTTCTTC. Protein product: CASSIAGGRYNEQFF.

This clonotype ranks as medium-sized. The V gene is TRBV15, the J gene TRBJ2-7; D tentatively fits TRBD1 or TRBD2 (5 bases each). In germline, CDR1 is LNHNV, CDR2 YYDKDF (reference sequence). The CDR3 consists of 13 residues. Trimming took 1 base from V and 8 from J, leaving 12 bases between them. The CDR3 reads CATSRGPGSQQYF. DNA of the CDR3: TGTGCCACCAGCAGAGGGCCAGGGAGCCAGCAGTACTTC.

In this sample, this clonotype is medium-sized. The chain couples TRBV12-3 or TRBV12-4 to TRBJ1-1; a possible D gene is TRBD1 (6 bases). Trimming shortened V by 6 bases and J by 2 bases, and 13 bases separated the two germline ends. This CDR3 is built from 14 residues. CDR3 DNA sequence: TGTGCCAGCAGCCCGGACAGAACTAACACTGAAGCTTTCTTT. This gives the protein CASSPDRTNTEAFF.

This clonotype is medium-sized within its sample. V is TRBV2 and J is TRBJ1-6, with D perhaps TRBD1 (5 bases). CDR1 SNHLY and CDR2 FYNNEI come from the germline V gene. The CDR3 runs 13 residues. Trimming shortened V by 1 base and J by 10 bases, and 8 bases separated the two germline ends. The CDR3 here is CASSEEGRSPLHF. The CDR3 DNA sequence: TGTGCCAGCAGTGAAGAGGGGAGGTCACCCCTCCACTTT.

In this sample, this clonotype turned up a few times. CDR3 in amino acids: CASSFQAGDGQPQHF. The CDR3 DNA is TGTGCCAGCAGCTTTCAAGCAGGGGATGGACAGCCCCAGCATTTT. J is TRBJ1-5 and V is TRBV7-9, with D perhaps TRBD1 (6 bases). The CDR3 has 15 residues. Germline-derived CDR1 and CDR2 are SEHNR and FQNEAQ (reference sequence). The V end was cut by 3 bases, the J end by 7 bases, with 16 bases between.

A few counts support this clonotype. This may stem from a read error, because a much larger clone lies one nucleotide away. This rearrangement joins TRBV19 to TRBJ2-1, with a weak D call TRBD2 (6 bases). In germline, CDR1 is LNHDA, CDR2 SQIVND (reference sequence). CDR3 length: 14 amino acids. This CDR3 reads CASNIRGLGNEQLF. In DNA form, the CDR3 reads TGTGCCAGTAATATTCGGGGGTTAGGCAATGAGCAGCTCTTC.

This clonotype counts as large (0.1 to 1%). The rearrangement links TRBV2 to TRBJ2-1; possible D gene TRBD2, 5 bases. V lost 7 bases, J lost 9 bases, and 16 bases lay in between. Germline CDR1 and CDR2: SNHLY and FYNNEI. The CDR3 runs 13 residues. The CDR3 DNA is TGTGCCAGCATGAGGGTCACCCGGGTTGAGCAGTTCTTC. Its protein product is CASMRVTRVEQFF.